The rows below give T cell receptor beta chains drawn from one sample of a study of OX40 agonist ivuxolimab in advanced cancers. Produced via immunoSEQ multiplex PCR; TCRdb's table is partial and in-frame only. The table records approximately 80,000 clones, roughly 85% of them present only once. Sequences were derived from CD4+ or CD8+ T cells sorted from blood, sampled in a trial of the OX40 agonist ivuxolimab. These receptor sequences come from an adult with an advanced solid tumor such as melanoma, head and neck, liver or kidney cancer. CDR3s include the opening cysteine and the closing phenylalanine or tryptophan. D genes are given only for firm matches. Rows may omit the clone size; those that give it use once, few, many or a size class.

D gene	V gene	J gene	clone size	CDR3 protein	CDR3 DNA
TRBD1	TRBV10-3	TRBJ2-2	-	CAISELGTGNTGELFF	TGTGCCATCAGTGAATTAGGGACAGGGAACACCGGGGAGCTGTTTTTT
-	TRBV5-4	TRBJ2-3	-	CASSARDSTDTQYF	TGTGCCAGCAGCGCCCGGGACAGCACAGATACGCAGTATTTT
-	TRBV7-9	TRBJ2-5	-	CASSLGRGPSETQYF	TGTGCCAGCAGCTTGGGGCGGGGCCCCTCAGAGACCCAGTACTTC
-	TRBV5-6	TRBJ2-2	-	CASSDQGDYLELGELFF	TGTGCCAGTTCAGACCAGGGGGACTACTTAGAACTCGGGGAGCTGTTTTTT
-	TRBV9	TRBJ1-4	once	CASSLDPIEKLFF	TGTGCCAGCAGCCTCGATCCCATTGAAAAACTGTTTTTT
-	TRBV2	TRBJ1-2	-	CASSQGNYGYTF	TGTGCCAGCAGTCAGGGGAACTATGGCTACACCTTC
TRBD1	TRBV7-6	TRBJ1-6	once	CASSSGGAGGSPLHF	TGTGCCAGCAGCTCAGGGGGGGCGGGTGGTTCACCCCTCCACTTT
-	TRBV6-5	TRBJ2-3	-	CASSYSSGSSTDTQYF	TGTGCCAGCAGTTACAGCTCGGGCAGTAGCACAGATACGCAGTATTTT
-	TRBV4-1	TRBJ1-1	-	CASSQVRGHTGNTEAFF	TGCGCCAGCAGCCAAGTGAGAGGTCATACAGGGAACACTGAAGCTTTCTTT
-	TRBV9	TRBJ2-1	-	CASSPRQGNNEQFF	TGTGCCAGCAGCCCCCGGCAAGGGAACAATGAGCAGTTCTTC
TRBD2	TRBV2	TRBJ2-2	-	CASSGRLAAGELFF	TGTGCCAGCAGTGGTCGACTAGCGGCCGGGGAGCTGTTTTTT
TRBD2	TRBV7-2	TRBJ2-3	once	CASRPPGLGSDTQYF	TGTGCCAGCAGGCCACCGGGACTAGGCTCAGATACGCAGTATTTT
TRBD2	TRBV4-3	TRBJ2-7	-	CASSQGTSGGSYEQYF	TGCGCCAGCAGCCAAGGTACTAGCGGGGGCTCCTACGAGCAGTACTTC
-	TRBV18	TRBJ1-4	-	CASSPPRQGGLEKLFF	TGTGCCAGCTCACCACCCAGGCAGGGCGGATTAGAAAAACTGTTTTTT
TRBD1	TRBV6-1	TRBJ2-7	-	CASSGQGASYEQYF	TGTGCCAGCAGTGGCCAGGGGGCGTCCTACGAGCAGTACTTC
TRBD2	TRBV9	TRBJ2-3	-	CASSVSFGTSGGFTDTQYF	TGTGCCAGCAGCGTAAGTTTTGGGACTAGCGGGGGCTTCACAGATACGCAGTATTTT
-	TRBV7-9	TRBJ1-2	-	CASSFGALYGYTF	TGTGCCAGCAGCTTTGGGGCGCTCTATGGCTACACCTTC
TRBD1	TRBV6-6	TRBJ1-1	few	CASTPGQGGTEAFF	TGTGCCAGCACTCCGGGGCAGGGGGGGACTGAAGCTTTCTTT
TRBD1	TRBV30	TRBJ1-6	-	CAWSGQGARNSPLHF	TGTGCCTGGAGTGGGCAGGGGGCGCGGAATTCACCCCTCCACTTT
TRBD1	TRBV30	TRBJ2-7	-	CAWQGASYEQYF	TGTGCCTGGCAGGGGGCATCCTACGAGCAGTACTTC
TRBD1	TRBV27	TRBJ1-2	few	CASSLLGQGYNYGYTF	TGTGCCAGCAGTTTATTAGGACAGGGGTACAACTATGGCTACACCTTC
TRBD1	TRBV7-8	TRBJ2-7	-	CASSLRDRGLYEQYF	TGTGCCAGCAGCTTAAGGGACAGGGGGCTCTACGAGCAGTACTTC
-	TRBV4-3	TRBJ1-1	-	CASSQEWGEAFF	TGCGCCAGCAGCCAAGAATGGGGGGAAGCTTTCTTT
-	TRBV11-2	TRBJ2-5	once	CASSPQETQYF	TGTGCCAGCAGCCCTCAGGAGACCCAGTACTTC
-	TRBV2	TRBJ2-2	-	CASTLQGGRTGELFF	TGTGCCAGCACCCTACAGGGAGGGCGGACCGGGGAGCTGTTTTTT
-	TRBV6-6	TRBJ1-3	-	CASSRPRATSGNTIYF	TGTGCCAGCAGCCGACCGCGGGCCACCTCTGGAAACACCATATATTTT
TRBD1	TRBV6-5	TRBJ2-7	-	CASSRDRGSYEQYF	TGTGCCAGCAGCCGGGACAGGGGCTCCTACGAGCAGTACTTC
TRBD2	TRBV7-3	TRBJ2-5	once	CASSPGGLFKETQYF	TGTGCCAGCAGCCCGGGGGGACTTTTTAAAGAGACCCAGTACTTC
TRBD2	TRBV7-9	TRBJ2-3	-	CASSLEGSSGGYTDTQYF	TGTGCCAGCAGCTTAGAAGGTTCTAGCGGGGGGTATACAGATACGCAGTATTTT
-	TRBV7-2	TRBJ2-1	-	CASSLEVRSYNEQFF	TGTGCCAGCAGCTTAGAGGTACGCAGCTACAATGAGCAGTTCTTC
-	TRBV7-3	TRBJ1-5	-	CASSLTGSNQPQHF	TGTGCCAGCAGCCTTACAGGTAGCAATCAGCCCCAGCATTTT